These 18 T cell receptor beta chains were all obtained from the same sample, sequenced in a study of molecular identifiers for immune sequencing clone quantification. MiXCR was run by TCRdb on the PCR reads, yielding one entry per CDR3 protein. The sample lists hundreds of thousands of distinct CDR3 sequences; approximately 20% were seen once. What was sequenced was naive CD8+ T cells from blood, with Jurkat cell RNA spiked in. The subset: FACS-sorted CD8+CD4-CCR7+CD45RA+ naive T cells. These receptors all stem from a human donor in good health. Some libraries in this study had Jurkat cell RNA spiked in.

In the case of this clonotype: This could be a read error, since a much larger clone is one nucleotide away. The J gene is TRBJ2-1, the V gene TRBV6-2 or TRBV6-3; D unresolved. V was cut by 2 bases and J by 15 bases, with 14 bases left in between. Germline-derived CDR1 and CDR2 are MNHEY and SVGEGT. CDR3 length: 12 amino acids. The CDR3 DNA reads TGTGCCAGCAGTTACCCCTCTAATGGGCTGTTCTTC. Protein product: CASSYPSNGLFF.

This clonotype has ten or more counts. The CDR3 is CASSFTRAQDTQYF. Here the CDR3 DNA reads TGTGCCAGCAGCTTTACCAGGGCGCAAGATACGCAGTATTTT. The J gene is TRBJ2-3, the V gene TRBV7-9, with a tentative D call TRBD1 (5 bases). The CDR3 contains 14 residues. Trimming cost V 3 bases and J 5 bases, with 12 bases left between them. In germline, CDR1 is SEHNR, CDR2 FQNEAQ (reference sequence).

There are many counts of this clonotype. The chain links TRBV4-3 to TRBJ1-4; D perhaps matches TRBD1 (5 bases). This CDR3 comprises 15 residues. V was cut by 0 bases and J by 3 bases, with 8 bases left in between. Germline V gene lookup returns CDR1 LGHNA and CDR2 YSLEER. CDR3 DNA sequence: TGCGCCAGCAGCCAAGAACAGGAGTCTAATGAAAAACTGTTTTTT. Translated, it gives CASSQEQESNEKLFF.

This chain connects TRBV27 to TRBJ2-7; D tentatively reads TRBD1 or TRBD2 (5 bases each). The germline V gene encodes CDR1 MNHEY and CDR2 SMNVEV (reference sequence). V lost 4 bases and J 4 bases, leaving 17 bases between the germline ends. The CDR3 consists of 15 residues. The CDR3 here is CASSSLEGQGYEQYF. CDR3 DNA: TGTGCCAGCAGTTCCCTAGAGGGTCAGGGTTACGAGCAGTACTTC.

This clonotype was counted ten times or more. CDR3 protein: CAISDGGSQETQYF. In DNA form, the CDR3 reads TGTGCCATCAGTGATGGGGGCTCTCAAGAGACCCAGTACTTC. V is TRBV10-3 and J is TRBJ2-5; TRBD1 is a possible D gene (6 bases). The germline V gene has CDR1 ENHRY and CDR2 SYGVKD. The CDR3 loop spans 14 amino acids. V was clipped by 3 bases and J by 2 bases, with 10 bases between them.

Notes on this clonotype: One base away lies a much larger clone, so this may be a sequencing read error. This rearrangement joins TRBV28 to TRBJ2-2; a weak D match, TRBD1 (6 bases). The germline V gene encodes CDR1 MDHEN and CDR2 SYDVKM. The CDR3 loop spans 16 amino acids. V was pared by 6 bases and J by 0 bases, with 14 bases between. CDR3 protein: CASRICRTANTGELFF. The CDR3 DNA reads as TGTGCCAGCAGGATCTGCCGGACAGCGAACACCGGGGAGCTGTTTTTT.

The gene calls are TRBV27 and TRBJ2-2; 9 positions agree with TRBD2. The CDR3 sequence is 15 residues long. Germline values: CDR1 MNHEY, CDR2 SMNVEV (reference sequence). After removal of 1 base from V and 7 bases from J, the junction contained 4 bases not matched to a gene. DNA of the CDR3: TGTGCCAGCAGTTTATTTGCGGGAGGGGACGGGGAGCTGTTTTTT. Its protein is CASSLFAGGDGELFF.

With regard to this clonotype: A much more abundant neighbour one base away suggests this may be a read error. The V gene is TRBV4-3, the J gene TRBJ2-2, with D possibly being TRBD2 (6 bases). Germline assignment: CDR1 LGHNA and CDR2 YSLEER. The CDR3 totals 14 residues. The CDR3 nucleotides are TGCGCCAGCAGCCCGGGAGTAAACACCGGGGAGCTGTCTTTT. Protein: CASSPGVNTGELSF.

The CDR3 DNA is TGTGCCAGCAGTTTATTTTCATGGGGGGATGAGCAGTTCTTC. It encodes CASSLFSWGDEQFF. The gene calls are TRBV12-3 or TRBV12-4 and TRBJ2-1; a weak D match, TRBD2 (6 bases). The CDR3 is 14 residues long. V was shortened by 2 bases and J by 8 bases, with 13 bases between the two germline ends.

This clonotype was seen at least ten times. This chain connects TRBV19 to TRBJ2-5; the match to TRBD2 covers 7 bases. Germline V lookup: CDR1 LNHDA, CDR2 SQIVND (reference sequence). Trimming removed 7 bases from V and 3 bases from J; junction bases left unmatched: 14. This CDR3 has 16 residues. The CDR3 region is CASKPPPGTTEETQYF. The CDR3 DNA follows: TGTGCCAGTAAGCCCCCCCCAGGGACTACGGAAGAGACCCAGTACTTC.

This clonotype was detected many times. This chain links TRBV27 with TRBJ2-4, with a weak D call TRBD1 (6 bases). This CDR3 region has 14 residues. V lost 3 bases and J 9 bases, leaving 15 bases between the germline ends. The V gene's germline CDR1 is MNHEY and CDR2 SMNVEV (reference sequence). In DNA form, the CDR3 reads TGTGCCAGCAGTTTCGGCAGGGGCTTTGGCATTCAGTACTTC. This translates into CASSFGRGFGIQYF.

At least ten counts were recorded for this clonotype. The chain combines TRBV28 with TRBJ2-6; TRBD1 might be the D (6 bases). The V end was cut by 6 bases, the J end by 2 bases, with 17 bases between. This CDR3 spans 17 amino acids. Germline assignment: CDR1 MDHEN and CDR2 SYDVKM. CDR3 coding DNA: TGTGCCAGCAGCACTAGGACAGTTGTCGCTGGGGCCAACGTCCTGACTTTC. Protein product: CASSTRTVVAGANVLTF. Full variable domain (rest looked up from reference TRBV28 and TRBJ2-6): DVKVTQSSRYLVKRTGEKVFLECVQDMDHENMFWYRQDPGLGLRLIYFSYDVKMKEKGDIPEGYSVSREKKERFSLILESASTNQTSMYLCASSTRTVVAGANVLTFGAGSRLTVL.

The genes are TRBV6-1 and TRBJ2-7, with 8 bases fitting TRBD2. Germline V lookup: CDR1 MNHNS, CDR2 SASEGT. J lost 5 bases, V lost 5 bases, and 8 bases had no gene match. CDR3 length: 14 amino acids. The CDR3: CASSNAGGGHEQYF. The DNA for the CDR3 is TGTGCCAGCAGTAACGCAGGCGGGGGGCACGAGCAGTACTTC.

This clonotype was observed many times. The chain uses TRBV30 and TRBJ2-2; D is undetermined. The CDR3 extends over 12 amino acids. Trimming pared 4 bases from V and 5 bases from J, leaving 8 bases between. The germline CDR1 and CDR2 sequences are GTSNPN and SVGIG (reference sequence). CDR3 DNA: TGTGCCTGGAACAGAAAGACCGGGGAGCTGTTTTTT. Translating it yields CAWNRKTGELFF.

The chain links TRBV12-3 or TRBV12-4 to TRBJ2-5; D is perhaps TRBD2 (6 bases). V was cut by 4 bases and J by 2 bases, with 14 bases left in between. The length of the CDR3 is 15 residues. For the CDR3, the DNA is TGTGCCAGCAGTTCATGGAGGGTAGGGCAAGAGACCCAGTACTTC. Amino acid sequence: CASSSWRVGQETQYF.

This clonotype has a count of ten or more. This chain joins TRBV3-1 and TRBJ1-2; D gene uncertain. Trimming removed 0 bases at V and 6 bases at J, with 17 bases between. The CDR3 has 16 amino acids. Germline V gene data show CDR1 as LGHDT and CDR2 as YNNKEL (reference sequence). The CDR3 DNA reads as TGTGCCAGCAGCCAAGATCCTCCATCGGGAGTTGATGGCTACACCTTC. Protein sequence: CASSQDPPSGVDGYTF.

This clonotype was observed at least ten times. The chain joins TRBV19 to TRBJ1-5; 8 nucleotides line up with TRBD1. The CDR3 extends over 15 amino acids. Germline CDR1 reads LNHDA; CDR2 reads SQIVND (reference sequence). Losses at the gene ends were 1 base for V and 7 bases for J; bases not matched to a gene: 6. The CDR3 region is CASSIVAGGLQPQHF. As DNA, the CDR3 is TGTGCCAGTAGTATAGTAGCAGGGGGCCTCCAGCCCCAGCATTTT.

This clonotype was observed at least ten times. The CDR3 coding sequence is TGTGCCAGCAGTTTTTTCCCCGAACACCTCAATTTAAACGGGGAGCTGTTTTTT. Translating it yields CASSFFPEHLNLNGELFF. The J gene is TRBJ2-2, the V gene TRBV12-3 or TRBV12-4; D remains ambiguous. This CDR3 region has 18 residues. The V end was cut by 3 bases, the J end by 7 bases, with 24 bases between.